This T cell receptor beta chain was retrieved from a study of T cell responses to AZD1222 COVID-19 vaccine. This clone showed up just once. CDR1 is MNHNS and CDR2 is SASEGT in the germline V gene. This CDR3 contains 16 residues. V lost 0 bases, J lost 4 bases, and 16 bases lay in between. Sequencing was performed with immunoSEQ multiplex PCR; in TCRdb, only in-frame clones are kept and a portion is missing. The sample lists 130,000 to 150,000 clones, approximately 89% occurring once. The material sequenced was peripheral blood, taken on day 0 of AZD1222 vaccination. The sequence came from an adult in good health. V and J are TRBV6-1 and TRBJ2-7; TRBD2 might be the D (5 bases). The CDR3 loop is CASSEATPRTGYEQYF. For the CDR3, the DNA is TGTGCCAGCAGTGAAGCGACTCCACGAACGGGATACGAGCAGTACTTC.